What follows are 19 T cell receptor beta chains derived from one specimen sequenced in a study of T-cell memory formation after mild COVID-19. MiXCR, applied by TCRdb to the 5' RACE reads, yields one record per CDR3 protein. The sample carries tens of thousands of distinct CDR3 sequences, less than 15% recorded once. Sequencing was done on a sample of PBMCs or a T cell subset sorted from them (not recorded which). The receptor set was obtained from a man aged 18 to 29 who had mild COVID-19 (a few samples of this study predate the infection). Cell type and time point are not known.

The chain is built from TRBV18 and TRBJ2-7; 7 bases fit TRBD1. The CDR3 totals 14 residues. Germline loops: CDR1 KGHSH, CDR2 LQKENI. Losses at the gene ends were 3 bases for V and 5 bases for J; bases not matched to a gene: 7. The CDR3 sequence is CASSPGQTTDEQYF. CDR3 DNA: TGTGCCAGCTCACCGGGACAGACCACGGACGAGCAGTACTTC.

This clonotype was seen ten or more times. V usage is TRBV6-5 and J usage is TRBJ2-1; 10 bases map to TRBD1. CDR1 and CDR2 from the germline V gene are MNHEY and SVGAGI. J lost 9 bases, V lost 2 bases, and 13 bases had no gene match. This CDR3 comprises 17 residues. CDR3 bases: TGTGCCAGCAGTTACCCACTAGGGACAGGGGCACACAGTGAGCAGTTCTTC. It specifies CASSYPLGTGAHSEQFF.

V gene TRBV6-5 combines with J gene TRBJ2-7; no definite D call. Trimming cost V 2 bases and J 2 bases, with 7 bases left between them. Germline CDR1 MNHEY, CDR2 SVGAGI. CDR3 size: 13 residues. The CDR3 coding sequence is TGTGCCAGCAGTTACGGGCCGACCTACGAGCAGTACGTC. As protein: CASSYGPTYEQYV.

The chain is built from TRBV7-2 and TRBJ1-2; weak D call: TRBD1 (5 bases). The CDR3 consists of 13 residues. Germline V gives CDR1 SGHTA, CDR2 FQGNSA. V lost 8 bases to trimming and J lost 8 bases, with 18 bases between them. This CDR3 is CASAPDRPRGYTF. CDR3 nucleotides: TGTGCCAGCGCCCCCGACAGACCTCGGGGCTACACCTTC. Variable domain in full (rest from reference TRBV7-2 and TRBJ1-2): GAGVSQSPSNKVTEKGKDVELRCDPISGHTALYWYRQSLGQGLEFLIYFQGNSAPDKSGLPSDRFSAERTGGSVSTLTIQRTQQEDSAVYLCASAPDRPRGYTFGSGTRLTVV.

The rearrangement uses TRBV28 and TRBJ1-2; D call uncertain. V was shortened by 2 bases and J by 4 bases, with 8 bases between the two germline ends. Germline CDR1 reads MDHEN; CDR2 reads SYDVKM. The CDR3 loop spans 13 amino acids. CDR3: CASSLKRPYGYTF. CDR3 bases: TGTGCCAGCAGTTTAAAACGGCCCTATGGCTACACCTTC.

The genes are TRBV24-1 and TRBJ1-5; perhaps TRBD1 as D (6 bases). V shed 2 bases and J shed 5 bases, with 12 bases lying between them. This CDR3 has 15 residues. The germline CDR1 and CDR2 sequences are KGHDR and SFDVKD. This CDR3 is CATSDSTGWDQPQHF. As DNA, the CDR3 is TGTGCCACCAGTGATTCTACAGGGTGGGATCAGCCCCAGCATTTT.

In this sample, this clonotype turned up a few times. The chain couples TRBV11-2 to TRBJ2-7; tentatively, D is TRBD1 or TRBD2 (5 bases each). The CDR3 runs to 15 residues. CDR1 is SGHAT and CDR2 is FQNNGV in the germline V gene. With 5 bases removed from V and 6 bases from J, the gap between germline ends came to 20 bases. The CDR3 loop reads CASSPRARSGSEQYV. The CDR3 bases are TGTGCCAGCAGCCCTCGGGCCCGGTCAGGGAGCGAGCAGTACGTC.

This clonotype was counted a few times. The CDR3 loop is CASRRTLDNSPLHF. The DNA for the CDR3 is TGTGCCAGCAGGCGGACATTAGATAATTCACCCCTCCACTTT. The chain uses TRBV27 and TRBJ1-6, with a tentative D call TRBD1 (5 bases). CDR3 length: 14 residues. Trimming removed 6 bases from V and 5 bases from J, with 11 bases in between. Germline-derived CDR1 and CDR2 are MNHEY and SMNVEV (reference sequence).

V gene TRBV3-1 combines with J gene TRBJ1-2; D unresolved. Trimming cost V 0 bases and J 9 bases, with 14 bases left between them. Germline values: CDR1 LGHDT, CDR2 YNNKEL (reference sequence). The length of the CDR3 is 14 residues. This chain's CDR3 is CASSQERVESRYTF. The CDR3 DNA follows: TGTGCCAGCAGCCAAGAGCGGGTTGAGTCCCGCTACACCTTC.

The chain carries TRBV4-2 and TRBJ2-5; D may be TRBD2 (6 bases). V shed 2 bases and J shed 2 bases, with 15 bases lying between them. The CDR3 consists of 16 residues. In germline, CDR1 is LGHNA, CDR2 YNFKEQ. CDR3: CASSQTLGGVQETQYF. The CDR3 region has the DNA TGTGCCAGCAGCCAAACACTAGGCGGGGTTCAAGAGACCCAGTACTTC.

This clonotype was counted many times. The chain recombines TRBV28 with TRBJ2-7; 14 nucleotides align to TRBD2. The CDR3 covers 15 residues. The ends lost 10 bases at V and 0 bases at J; junction bases unmatched: 5. From germline, CDR1 is MDHEN and CDR2 SYDVKM. CDR3 sequence (DNA): TGTGCCACGGGACTAGCGGGGGAGGCCTCCTACGAGCAGTACGTC. Its translation: CATGLAGEASYEQYV.

The sample holds a few counts of this clonotype. The chain links TRBV12-3 or TRBV12-4 to TRBJ2-7, with D possibly being TRBD1 (6 bases). This CDR3 comprises 13 residues. V lost 5 bases, J lost 4 bases, and 12 bases lay in between. This CDR3 reads CASSLGQRYEQYF. CDR3 DNA: TGTGCCAGCAGTCTTGGACAGCGGTACGAGCAGTACTTC.

The chain employs TRBV4-3 and TRBJ2-3, with D unresolved. The V gene's germline CDR1 is LGHNA and CDR2 YSLEER. The CDR3 is 14 amino acids. V was pared by 3 bases and J by 5 bases, with 12 bases between. CDR3 region: CASSHPDPGDTQYF. DNA of the CDR3: TGCGCCAGCAGCCACCCCGACCCCGGAGATACGCAGTATTTT.

The V gene is TRBV20-1, the J gene TRBJ1-1; possibly TRBD1 for D (6 bases). Between the trimmed V and J ends, which lost 5 bases and 1 base, there was a span of 14 bases. Germline lookup yields CDR1 DFQATT and CDR2 SNEGSKA (reference sequence). This CDR3 spans 14 amino acids. CDR3 residues: CSAGRGPSNTEAFF. In DNA, the CDR3 is TGCAGTGCTGGCAGGGGCCCCTCGAACACTGAAGCTTTCTTT.

The chain links TRBV6-1 to TRBJ1-1, with D unclear. The CDR3 has 11 residues. Trimming cost V 2 bases and J 8 bases, with 6 bases left between them. The V gene's germline CDR1 is MNHNS and CDR2 SASEGT. The CDR3 reads CASSELVEAFF. The CDR3 DNA follows: TGTGCCAGCAGTGAATTAGTAGAAGCTTTCTTT.

The V gene is TRBV7-2, the J gene TRBJ2-3, with 9 bases fitting TRBD2. Trimming removed 4 bases from V and 1 base from J; junction bases left unmatched: 3. The V gene's germline CDR1 is SGHTA and CDR2 FQGNSA. This CDR3 is built from 15 residues. This CDR3 reads CASSSIAGGTDTQYF. Written as DNA, the CDR3 is TGTGCCAGCAGCTCAATAGCGGGGGGCACAGATACGCAGTATTTT. Supplemented by reference TRBV7-2 and TRBJ2-3, the full variable domain reads GAGVSQSPSNKVTEKGKDVELRCDPISGHTALYWYRQSLGQGLEFLIYFQGNSAPDKSGLPSDRFSAERTGGSVSTLTIQRTQQEDSAVYLCASSSIAGGTDTQYFGPGTRLTVL.

V is TRBV9 and J is TRBJ1-1, with D unresolved. V lost 4 bases to trimming and J lost 2 bases, with 15 bases between them. The CDR3 sequence is 15 residues long. From germline, CDR1 is SGDLS and CDR2 YYNGEE. Written as DNA, the CDR3 is TGTGCCAGCAGCTCAGGCGGGGATTTCAACACTGAAGCTTTCTTT. Protein product: CASSSGGDFNTEAFF.

The chain uses TRBV29-1 and TRBJ1-1, with TRBD1 matching over 7 bases. Germline V lookup: CDR1 SQVTM, CDR2 ANQGSEA. V trimming: 4 bases; J trimming: 4 bases; junction bases outside the gene matches: 3. The CDR3 extends over 12 amino acids. CDR3 bases: TGCAGCGTTGTGGCAGGGGGCACTGAAGCTTTCTTT. The encoded protein is CSVVAGGTEAFF.

This clonotype showed up many times. The chain couples TRBV20-1 to TRBJ2-3; 10 bases are shared with TRBD1. This CDR3 region has 15 residues. V shed 4 bases, J shed 5 bases, and the junction held 9 bases outside the gene matches. Germline V lookup: CDR1 DFQATT, CDR2 SNEGSKA (reference sequence). Here the CDR3 reads CSAIPGTGVKDTQYF. The DNA for the CDR3 is TGCAGTGCTATACCCGGGACAGGGGTAAAAGATACGCAGTATTTT.